This entry lists 27 T cell receptor beta chains sequenced from one sample in a study of T-cell reconstitution after alpha-beta-depleted transplantation in children. Unique molecular identifiers were incorporated when the TCRbeta library was constructed. TCRdb re-derived calls from the PCR reads in MiXCR, one entry per CDR3 protein. The sample has 200,000 to 250,000 distinct CDR3 sequences, around 13% seen once. The material sequenced was PBMCs from the stem cell graft donor, taken from the stem cell graft. The source of these receptors is a human donor who donated a stem cell graft to a child with acute lymphoblastic leukemia.

Many counts were recorded for this clonotype. The J gene is TRBJ2-5, the V gene TRBV18; D gene unclear. The V gene's germline CDR1 is KGHSH and CDR2 LQKENI. Trimming took off 0 bases at V and 5 bases at J, with 13 bases between the two ends. The CDR3 totals 15 residues. DNA for the CDR3: TGTGCCAGCTCACCACCAGACACACGTGGGGAGACCCAGTACTTC. Translation: CASSPPDTRGETQYF.

This clonotype was detected many times. V usage is TRBV5-1 and J usage is TRBJ2-7; TRBD1 aligns across 8 bases. The germline V gene encodes CDR1 SGHRS and CDR2 YFSETQ. J gave up 5 bases and V 1 base, and 11 bases lay outside the gene matches. This CDR3 spans 16 amino acids. The CDR3 nucleotides are TGCGCCAGCAGCTTGCCAGGGGGCCCCCTCCGTAACGAGCAGTACTTC. This encodes CASSLPGGPLRNEQYF.

This clonotype was counted many times. The genes are TRBV20-1 and TRBJ2-7; D remains ambiguous. CDR3 length equals 15 residues. CDR1 is DFQATT, CDR2 SNEGSKA, per germline (reference sequence). The germline V and J ends were trimmed by 6 bases and 0 bases, with 18 bases remaining between them. The CDR3, as DNA: TGCAGTGCCATTCCGGGCAGGCGCTCCTCCTACGAGCAGTACTTC. This sequence encodes CSAIPGRRSSYEQYF.

In its sample, this clonotype was seen many times. The CDR3 is CASSLVWGEQYF. The CDR3 DNA reads TGTGCCAGCAGCTTAGTCTGGGGGGAGCAGTACTTC. This sequence joins TRBV7-2 and TRBJ2-7; D may be TRBD1 or TRBD2 (5 bases each). Germline CDR1 and CDR2: SGHTA and FQGNSA. The CDR3 sequence is 12 residues long. V was shortened by 1 base and J by 7 bases, with 8 bases between the two germline ends.

This clonotype has ten or more counts. This chain links TRBV4-2 with TRBJ2-7; D unresolved. This CDR3 comprises 12 residues. The germline V and J ends were trimmed by 2 bases and 3 bases, with 5 bases remaining between them. Per germline, CDR1 LGHNA and CDR2 YNFKEQ. CDR3 DNA: TGTGCCAGCAGCCAAATGAACTACGAGCAGTACTTC. Translating it yields CASSQMNYEQYF.

This clonotype was counted many times. The J gene is TRBJ2-5, the V gene TRBV30; 10 positions match TRBD2. V shed 0 bases and J 5 bases; nucleotides not matched to a gene: 3. Germline CDR1 is GTSNPN and CDR2 is SVGIG (reference sequence). This CDR3 has 14 residues. The CDR3 region is CAWSVLAGSETQYF. CDR3 nucleotide sequence: TGTGCCTGGAGTGTACTAGCGGGGTCCGAGACCCAGTACTTC.

This clonotype came up many times. The chain is built from TRBV11-1 and TRBJ2-7; D is unclear. CDR1 is SGHAT and CDR2 is FQDESV in the germline V gene (reference sequence). Trimming cost V 4 bases and J 3 bases, with 10 bases left between them. This CDR3 has 13 residues. This chain's CDR3 is CASSSERFYEQYF. The CDR3 DNA sequence: TGTGCCAGCAGCTCCGAAAGGTTCTACGAGCAGTACTTC. Combining the CDR3 with reference TRBV11-1 and TRBJ2-7 gives the whole variable domain EAEVAQSPRYKITEKSQAVAFWCDPISGHATLYWYRQILGQGPELLVQFQDESVVDDSQLPKDRFSAERLKGVDSTLKIQPAELGDSAMYLCASSSERFYEQYFGPGTRLTVT.

There are many counts of this clonotype. V and J are TRBV6-5 and TRBJ1-1; D is ambiguous. This CDR3 spans 13 amino acids. V lost 5 bases and J lost 4, with 11 bases in between. Germline V CDR1 and CDR2: MNHEY, SVGAGI. CDR3 loop: CASSIRGATEAFF. DNA of the CDR3: TGTGCCAGCAGTATTCGAGGAGCCACTGAAGCTTTCTTT.

This clonotype was counted only a few times. The chain carries TRBV6-1 and TRBJ1-2; D is undetermined. The germline gives CDR1 MNHNS, CDR2 SASEGT. There are 18 residues in the CDR3. V lost 8 bases to trimming and J lost 4 bases, with 29 bases between them. CDR3 amino acids: CASGSRGTSGLSGYGYTF. The CDR3 nucleotides are TGTGCCAGCGGATCCCGGGGAACATCCGGCCTGAGCGGCTATGGCTACACCTTC.

This clonotype was seen at least ten times. The chain employs TRBV5-1 and TRBJ2-3; 7 bases agree with TRBD2. CDR3 length equals 15 residues. Germline CDR1 SGHRS, CDR2 YFSETQ. The trim removed 4 bases at V and 1 base at J, leaving 6 bases unmatched. CDR3 DNA sequence: TGCGCCAGCAGCCCCGCTAGCGGCCGCACAGATACGCAGTATTTT. Encoded protein: CASSPASGRTDTQYF. The variable domain in full, with the rest retrieved from reference TRBV5-1 and TRBJ2-3, is KAGVTQTPRYLIKTRGQQVTLSCSPISGHRSVSWYQQTPGQGLQFLFEYFSETQRNKGNFPGRFSGRQFSNSRSEMNVSTLELGDSALYLCASSPASGRTDTQYFGPGTRLTVL.

At least ten counts were recorded for this clonotype. This chain links TRBV7-2 with TRBJ1-1; the D is unclear. Germline assignment: CDR1 SGHTA and CDR2 FQGNSA. V lost 3 bases to trimming and J lost 3 bases, with 5 bases between them. The CDR3 loop spans 12 amino acids. The CDR3 DNA reads as TGTGCCAGCAGCTTCTCGGACACTGAAGCTTTCTTT. This sequence encodes CASSFSDTEAFF. Full variable domain (missing parts from reference TRBV7-2 and TRBJ1-1): GAGVSQSPSNKVTEKGKDVELRCDPISGHTALYWYRQSLGQGLEFLIYFQGNSAPDKSGLPSDRFSAERTGGSVSTLTIQRTQQEDSAVYLCASSFSDTEAFFGQGTRLTVV.

The chain combines TRBV20-1 with TRBJ2-1; D perhaps matches TRBD2 (6 bases). Germline values: CDR1 DFQATT, CDR2 SNEGSKA (reference sequence). V was cut by 6 bases and J by 1 base, with 19 bases left in between. The CDR3 totals 16 residues. The CDR3 DNA follows: TGCAGTGCCCATGTCCGGGGGTCGTTATCCTACAATGAGCAGTTCTTC. This gives the protein CSAHVRGSLSYNEQFF.

This clonotype was picked up many times. The V call is TRBV5-5, the J call TRBJ2-7; D might be TRBD1 or TRBD2, each matching 6 bases. CDR1 SGHKS and CDR2 YYEKEE come from the germline V gene (reference sequence). The CDR3 loop spans 17 amino acids. Deletions cut 4 bases from V and 7 bases from J, with 27 bases between. The CDR3: CASSRHGSDSRGGEQYF. CDR3 sequence (DNA): TGTGCCAGCAGCCGTCATGGTTCGGACAGCCGAGGGGGGGAGCAGTACTTC.

This clonotype came up many times. This chain links TRBV5-1 with TRBJ2-7; TRBD1 might be the D (6 bases). The CDR3 spans 16 residues. CDR1 is SGHRS, CDR2 YFSETQ, per germline. Trimming removed 1 base at V and 0 bases at J, with 14 bases between. CDR3 DNA sequence: TGCGCCAGCAGCTTGTCTGTGGACAGACCCTCCTACGAGCAGTACTTC. It is translated as CASSLSVDRPSYEQYF.

The chain employs TRBV20-1 and TRBJ1-5, with 7 bases lining up with TRBD1. The CDR3 length is 14 residues. Germline V gene sequence: CDR1 DFQATT, CDR2 SNEGSKA (reference sequence). The junction had 6 bases not matched to a gene; V was cut back by 4 bases and J by 3 bases. CDR3 bases: TGCAGTGCTACCTCGACAGGGCCCAATCAGCCCCAGCATTTT. Its protein product is CSATSTGPNQPQHF.

This clonotype was found a few times. This rearrangement joins TRBV18 to TRBJ1-2, with 9 bases identical to TRBD1. The ends lost 4 bases at V and 0 bases at J; junction bases unmatched: 12. Germline V gene sequence: CDR1 KGHSH, CDR2 LQKENI. The CDR3 is made up of 18 amino acids. The CDR3 protein is CASSLTGTGKRANYGYTF. DNA of the CDR3: TGTGCCAGCTCACTAACCGGGACAGGGAAAAGGGCTAACTATGGCTACACCTTC.

The rearrangement links TRBV6-5 to TRBJ1-3, with D possibly being TRBD1 (5 bases). Germline CDR1 MNHEY, CDR2 SVGAGI. There are 17 residues in the CDR3. V shed 5 bases and J shed 0 bases, with 17 bases lying between them. CDR3: CASSLSRGGSSGNTIYF. The CDR3 nucleotides read TGTGCCAGCAGTCTCTCGCGGGGGGGGAGCTCTGGAAACACCATATATTTT.

This clonotype occurred many times. The gene calls are TRBV25-1 and TRBJ1-5; D gene ambiguous. The V gene's germline CDR1 is MGHDK and CDR2 SYGVNS. Trimming removed 10 bases from V and 7 bases from J, with 11 bases in between. The CDR3 loop spans 11 amino acids. The CDR3 DNA is TGTGCCATCCCGATCCGACAGCCCCAGCATTTT. Translating it yields CAIPIRQPQHF.

This clonotype occurred many times. The chain links TRBV6-1 to TRBJ2-3; 10 bases match TRBD1. The CDR3 loop spans 14 amino acids. J lost 5 bases, V lost 10 bases, and 9 bases had no gene match. Germline loops: CDR1 MNHNS, CDR2 SASEGT. The CDR3 protein is CATRRDRGVDTQYF. As DNA, the CDR3 is TGTGCCACCAGGAGGGACAGGGGCGTAGATACGCAGTATTTT.

The chain has TRBV5-1 and TRBJ2-2; 9 bases agree with TRBD1. Germline V gene sequence: CDR1 SGHRS, CDR2 YFSETQ. This CDR3 has 16 residues. The V segment lost 0 bases and the J segment 6 bases; nucleotides outside the gene matches: 6. CDR3 bases: TGCGCCAGCAGCTTGGCGGGACAGGGTAGCGCCGGGGAGCTGTTTTTT. Translation: CASSLAGQGSAGELFF.

This clonotype turned up a few times. The CDR3 region is CASSSVRGVSYEQYF. Written as DNA, the CDR3 is TGTGCCAGCAGTTCTGTCAGGGGGGTCTCCTACGAGCAGTACTTC. The V gene is TRBV27, the J gene TRBJ2-7, with D tentatively TRBD1 (7 bases). CDR1 and CDR2 from the germline V gene are MNHEY and SMNVEV (reference sequence). The CDR3 has 15 residues. Trimming pared 4 bases from V and 0 bases from J, leaving 13 bases between.

This clonotype was recorded many times. The J gene is TRBJ2-2, the V gene TRBV7-2; D gene ambiguous. V dropped 5 bases and J dropped 11 bases, with 12 bases sitting between them. Germline loops: CDR1 SGHTA, CDR2 FQGNSA. CDR3 length: 12 amino acids. The CDR3 DNA reads TGTGCCAGCAGCCCATCAGTCGTCGAGCTGTTTTTT. Translated: CASSPSVVELFF.

This clonotype was picked up many times. This sequence joins TRBV14 and TRBJ2-2, with D possibly being TRBD1 or TRBD2 (5 bases each). The CDR3 totals 14 residues. V lost 8 bases, J lost 1 base, and 11 bases lay in between. The germline V gene has CDR1 SGHDN and CDR2 FVKESK. In DNA form, the CDR3 reads TGTGCCAGCCGGGGCTACGAGAACACCGGGGAGCTGTTTTTT. Its translation is CASRGYENTGELFF.

This clonotype was seen a handful of times. The CDR3 DNA reads as TGTGCCAGCAGCTTGGAGGGAACAGCTTTCTTT. This gives the protein CASSLEGTAFF. The chain is built from TRBV7-9 and TRBJ1-1; D is ambiguous. This CDR3 spans 11 amino acids. Germline values: CDR1 SEHNR, CDR2 FQNEAQ (reference sequence). V lost 3 bases and J 10 bases, leaving 9 bases between the germline ends.

This clonotype was observed many times. V gene TRBV29-1 combines with J gene TRBJ2-5; D remains unclear. The CDR3 has 12 residues. V lost 3 bases, J lost 10 bases, and 15 bases lay in between. The germline V gene encodes CDR1 SQVTM and CDR2 ANQGSEA. The CDR3 nucleotides read TGCAGCGTTGACGGCACTTTTGGGGACCAGTACTTC. As protein: CSVDGTFGDQYF.

There are many counts of this clonotype. The V gene is TRBV6-5, the J gene TRBJ1-2; 7 bases fit TRBD1. Germline CDR1 is MNHEY and CDR2 is SVGAGI. CDR3 length: 16 residues. V was pared by 4 bases and J by 4 bases, with 12 bases of the junction left unmatched. The CDR3 DNA sequence: TGTGCCAGCAGTTCACGATTACGACAGGGTTCCTATGGCTACACCTTC. This codes for CASSSRLRQGSYGYTF.

This clonotype was seen repeatedly, ten times or more. This chain joins TRBV28 and TRBJ2-1; maybe TRBD1 (6 bases). The V end was cut by 7 bases, the J end by 1 base, with 14 bases between. This CDR3 has 15 residues. Germline V gives CDR1 MDHEN, CDR2 SYDVKM. This chain's CDR3 is CASTARGPSYNEQFF. The CDR3 bases are TGTGCCAGCACTGCCAGGGGCCCGTCCTACAATGAGCAGTTCTTC.